This TCR beta chain was sequenced during a study of T-cell reconstitution after alpha-beta-depleted transplantation in children. The V end was cut by 4 bases, the J end by 6 bases, with 19 bases between. The CDR3 totals 16 residues. The germline CDR1 and CDR2 sequences are LNHDA and SQIVND (reference sequence). Molecular barcoding with unique molecular identifiers was used for the TCRbeta library. TCRdb reprocessed the PCR reads with MiXCR, giving one entry per CDR3 protein. This sample yields approximately 420,000 distinct CDR3 sequences, of which roughly 11% are seen a single time; roughly 5.5% belongs to the top ten. A few counts support this clonotype.

This receptor was taken from a human donor who donated a stem cell graft to a child with acute myeloid leukemia. The J gene is TRBJ2-1, the V gene TRBV19; D may be TRBD1 or TRBD2 (5 bases each). The sample in question was PBMCs from the stem cell graft donor, obtained from the stem cell graft. The CDR3 bases are TGTGCCAGTAGTACCTGGGGGTGGGGTAACGGCAATGAGCAGTTCTTC. This gives the protein CASSTWGWGNGNEQFF.